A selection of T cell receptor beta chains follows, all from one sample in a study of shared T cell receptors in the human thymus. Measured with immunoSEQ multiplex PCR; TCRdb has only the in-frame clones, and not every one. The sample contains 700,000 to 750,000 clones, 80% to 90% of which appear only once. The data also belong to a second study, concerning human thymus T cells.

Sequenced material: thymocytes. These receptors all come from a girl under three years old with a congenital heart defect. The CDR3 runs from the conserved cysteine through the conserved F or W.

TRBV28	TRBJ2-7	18	CASSLCRTSGGANYEQYF
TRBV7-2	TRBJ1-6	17	CASSLWSRVAENSPLHF
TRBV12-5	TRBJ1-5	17	CASGRQTSDSSNQPQHF
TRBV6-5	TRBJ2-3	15	CASSYGAGGTDTQYF
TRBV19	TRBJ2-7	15	CASSTEDRGSYGQYF
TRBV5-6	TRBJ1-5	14	CASSNTGGLQPQHF
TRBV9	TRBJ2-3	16	CASSVEGGLSTDTQYF
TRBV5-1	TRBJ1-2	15	CASKWDRTGDYGYTF
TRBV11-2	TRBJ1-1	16	CASSGPQGVARPVAFF
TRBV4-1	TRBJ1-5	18	CASSPTQDLDSSNQPQHF
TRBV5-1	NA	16	CASSWTGTGGDYEQYF
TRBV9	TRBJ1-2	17	CASSVNGSWGIGYGYTF
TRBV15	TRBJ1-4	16	CATSERRATFNEKLFF
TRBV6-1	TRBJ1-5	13	CASSYRGNQPQHF
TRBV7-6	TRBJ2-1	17	CASSLGVAGGRYNEQFF
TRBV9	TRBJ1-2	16	CASSVGDSQVDYGYTF
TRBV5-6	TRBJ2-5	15	CASSLGGWHQETQYF
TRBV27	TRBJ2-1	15	CASSPHRTGNNEQFF
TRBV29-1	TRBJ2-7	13	CSVAQSGVYEQYF
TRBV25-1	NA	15	CASSEVCGVAGTQYF
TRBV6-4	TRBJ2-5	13	CASSAHREETQYF
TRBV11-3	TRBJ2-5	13	CASSSTGPETQYF
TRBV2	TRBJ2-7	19	CASSEFITSGGHSSYEQYF
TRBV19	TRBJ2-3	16	CASTLTIGGSTDTQYF